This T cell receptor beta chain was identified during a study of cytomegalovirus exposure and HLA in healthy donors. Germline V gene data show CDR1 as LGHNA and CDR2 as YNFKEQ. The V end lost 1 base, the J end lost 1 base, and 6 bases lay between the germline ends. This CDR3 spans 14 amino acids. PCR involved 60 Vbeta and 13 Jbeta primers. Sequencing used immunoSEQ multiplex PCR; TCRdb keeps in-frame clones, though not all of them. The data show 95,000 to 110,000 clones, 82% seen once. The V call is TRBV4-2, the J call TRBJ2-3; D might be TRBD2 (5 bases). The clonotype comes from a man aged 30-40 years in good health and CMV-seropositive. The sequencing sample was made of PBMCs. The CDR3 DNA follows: TGTGCCAGCAGCCAAGTGGAGGGCACAGATACGCAGTATTTT. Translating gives CASSQVEGTDTQYF.